The clone carrying this T cell receptor (beta chain) has just one count. What it binds is not known. The data were obtained in a study of T cell responses to AZD1222 COVID-19 vaccine. General observations from the study: Seropositivity was recorded at baseline in only a handful of AZD1222 recipients.

The protocol was immunoSEQ multiplex PCR, while the TCRdb copy is restricted to in-frame clones and leaves out a portion. Found here are around 130,000 clones, approximately 88% of them singletons; the top ten hold roughly 6.1%. There are 16 residues in the CDR3. The germline V gene has CDR1 KGHSH and CDR2 LQKENI. With V trimmed by 3 bases and J by 8 bases, 12 bases remained unmatched. Here the sequenced sample was peripheral blood, taken 28 days after the second AZD1222 dose. V usage is TRBV18 and J usage is TRBJ1-4; 7 nucleotides agree with TRBD1. The sequence was obtained from an adult who received the AZD1222 COVID-19 vaccine. The CDR3 region is CASSPFSRDSGEKLFF. The CDR3 DNA sequence: TGTGCCAGCTCACCCTTTTCCAGGGACAGCGGCGAAAAACTGTTTTTT.